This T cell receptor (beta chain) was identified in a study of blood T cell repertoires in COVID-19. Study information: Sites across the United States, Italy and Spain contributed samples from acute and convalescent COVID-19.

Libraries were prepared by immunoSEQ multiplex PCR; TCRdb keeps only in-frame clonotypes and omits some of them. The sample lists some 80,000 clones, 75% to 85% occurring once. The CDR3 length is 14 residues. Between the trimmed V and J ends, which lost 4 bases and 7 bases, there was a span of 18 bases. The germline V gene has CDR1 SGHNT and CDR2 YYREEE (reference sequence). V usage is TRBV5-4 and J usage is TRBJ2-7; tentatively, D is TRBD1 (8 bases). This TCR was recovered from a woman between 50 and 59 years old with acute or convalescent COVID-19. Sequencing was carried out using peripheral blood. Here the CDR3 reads CASSGTGGRGEQYF. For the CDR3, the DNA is TGTGCCAGCAGCGGGACAGGAGGGAGGGGAGAGCAGTACTTC. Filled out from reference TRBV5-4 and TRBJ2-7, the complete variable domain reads ETGVTQSPTHLIKTRGQQVTLRCSSQSGHNTVSWYQQALGQGPQFIFQYYREEENGRGNFPPRFSGLQFPNYSSELNVNALELDDSALYLCASSGTGGRGEQYFGPGTRLTVT.